This T cell receptor (beta chain) was found in a study of response to subunit inactivated influenza vaccine. General study points: A suggestion made by the authors is that each seasonal influenza vaccination recruits few new T cells.

TCRdb re-called the RT-PCR reads through MiXCR, storing one row per CDR3 protein. The data show about 830,000 distinct CDR3 sequences, with approximately 18% seen just once and approximately 10% held by the top ten. V lost 0 bases to trimming and J lost 0 bases, with 9 bases between them. The CDR3 sequence is 15 residues long. Germline V gene lookup returns CDR1 SGHTA and CDR2 FQGNSA. A remark on this clonotype: No antigen is known for it.

Sequenced here: PBMCs from blood, sampled more than 4 days after vaccination. V and J are TRBV7-2 and TRBJ2-7; no reliable D call. The receptor was isolated from a man aged 50 to 60 who received an inactivated influenza vaccine. CDR3 nucleotides: TGTGCCAGCAGCTTAGCGGGGTTGTTCTCCTACGAGCAGTACTTC. This encodes CASSLAGLFSYEQYF. Based on the CDR3 plus reference TRBV7-2 and TRBJ2-7, the full variable domain is GAGVSQSPSNKVTEKGKDVELRCDPISGHTALYWYRQSLGQGLEFLIYFQGNSAPDKSGLPSDRFSAERTGGSVSTLTIQRTQQEDSAVYLCASSLAGLFSYEQYFGPGTRLTVT.